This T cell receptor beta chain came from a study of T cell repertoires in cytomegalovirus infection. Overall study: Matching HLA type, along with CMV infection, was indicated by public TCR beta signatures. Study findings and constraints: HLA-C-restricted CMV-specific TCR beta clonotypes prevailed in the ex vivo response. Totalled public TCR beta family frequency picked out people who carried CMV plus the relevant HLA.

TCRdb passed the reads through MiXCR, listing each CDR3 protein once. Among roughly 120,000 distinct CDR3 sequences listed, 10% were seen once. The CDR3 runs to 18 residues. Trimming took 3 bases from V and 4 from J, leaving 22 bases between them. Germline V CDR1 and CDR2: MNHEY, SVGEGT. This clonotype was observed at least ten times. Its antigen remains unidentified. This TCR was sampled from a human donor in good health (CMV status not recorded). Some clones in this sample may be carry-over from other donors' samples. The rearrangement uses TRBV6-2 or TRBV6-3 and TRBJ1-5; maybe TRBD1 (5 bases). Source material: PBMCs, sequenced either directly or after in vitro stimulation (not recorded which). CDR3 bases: TGTGCCAGCAGTTATAGGGCTCGGGACGGGAATTTAAATCAGCCCCAGCATTTT. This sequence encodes CASSYRARDGNLNQPQHF.